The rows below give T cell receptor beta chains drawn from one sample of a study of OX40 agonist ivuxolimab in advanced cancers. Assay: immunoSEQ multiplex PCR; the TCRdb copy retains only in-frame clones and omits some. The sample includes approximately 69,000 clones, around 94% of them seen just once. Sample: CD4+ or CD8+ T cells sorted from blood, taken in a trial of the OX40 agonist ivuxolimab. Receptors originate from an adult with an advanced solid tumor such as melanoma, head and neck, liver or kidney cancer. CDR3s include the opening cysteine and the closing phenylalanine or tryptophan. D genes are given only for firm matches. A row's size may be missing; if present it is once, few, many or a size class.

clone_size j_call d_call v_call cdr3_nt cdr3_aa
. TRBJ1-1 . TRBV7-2 TGTGCCAGCAGCTTGTTACAGGTGAGCACTGAAGCTTTCTTT CASSLLQVSTEAFF
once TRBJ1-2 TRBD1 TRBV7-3 TGTGCCAGCAGTCCCGCAGGGGGCGCAGGCTATGGCTACACCTTC CASSPAGGAGYGYTF
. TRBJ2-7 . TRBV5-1 TGCGCCAGCAGCGCACGGGGGGCCGGGTTGTACGAGCAGTACTTC CASSARGAGLYEQYF
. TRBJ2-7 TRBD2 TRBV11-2 TGTGCCAGCAGCTTAAGCCCTAGCGGGAGATCACGGCTCGAGCAGTACTTC CASSLSPSGRSRLEQYF
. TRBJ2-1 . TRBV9 TGTGCCAGCAGCGTAGAAGGCGTAACGGGCTACAATGAGCAGTTCTTC CASSVEGVTGYNEQFF
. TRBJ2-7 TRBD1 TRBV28 TGTGCCAGCAGTACCGGACAGGGAACCTACGAGCAGTACTTC CASSTGQGTYEQYF
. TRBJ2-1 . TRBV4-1 TGCGCCAGCAGACGGGACGTAGCCTACAATGAGCAGTTCTTC CASRRDVAYNEQFF
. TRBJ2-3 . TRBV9 TGTGCCAGCAGCGGCCCCGCAGATACGCAGTATTTT CASSGPADTQYF
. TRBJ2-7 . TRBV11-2 TGTGCCAGCAGCTTAGGGCAGGGGGGGTACGAGCAGTACTTC CASSLGQGGYEQYF
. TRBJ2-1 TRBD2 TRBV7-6 TGTGCCAGCAGCTTCCCAGGGACTAGCGCTGACAATGAGCAGTTCTTC CASSFPGTSADNEQFF
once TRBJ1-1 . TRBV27 TGTGCCAGCAGTTTGGGGGGAGACACTGAAGCTTTCTTT CASSLGGDTEAFF
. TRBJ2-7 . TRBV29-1 TGCAGCGTTGAAGATGGCCAGGGCACCTACGAGCAGTACTTC CSVEDGQGTYEQYF
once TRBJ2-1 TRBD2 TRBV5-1 TGCGCCAGTAACATACAACTAGCGGGAGGCCGGAATGAGCAGTTCTTC CASNIQLAGGRNEQFF
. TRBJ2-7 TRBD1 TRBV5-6 TGTGCCAGCAGCCTGGGGGGACAGGCCTACGAGCAGTACTTC CASSLGGQAYEQYF
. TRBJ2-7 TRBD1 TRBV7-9 TGTGCCAGCAGCTTATATGTGACAGGGGTTCGCTTC CASSLYVTGVRF
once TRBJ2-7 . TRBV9 TGTGCCAGCAGCGCGGGGGGCCCCCGCGAGCAGTACTTC CASSAGGPREQYF
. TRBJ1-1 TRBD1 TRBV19 TGTGCCAGTAGTCCCGGGACAGGAGGCTTTGAAGCTTTCTTT CASSPGTGGFEAFF
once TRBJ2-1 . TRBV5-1 TGCGCCAGCAGCTTGACAGGGAGCCCCTCGAATGAGCAGTTCTTC CASSLTGSPSNEQFF
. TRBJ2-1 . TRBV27 TGTGCCAGCATAGGGTGGGGCCCCGAGCAGTTCTTC CASIGWGPEQFF
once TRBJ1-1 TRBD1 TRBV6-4 TGTGCCAGCCGGGGACAGGGCGCTGAAGCTTTCTTT CASRGQGAEAFF
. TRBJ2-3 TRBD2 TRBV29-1 TGCAGCGTTGGGGCTAGCGGGGCGAGCACAGATACGCAGTATTTT CSVGASGASTDTQYF
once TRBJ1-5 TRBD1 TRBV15 TGTGCCACCAGCAGAGGCGACGAGACAGGGTCCTATCAGCCCCAGCATTTT CATSRGDETGSYQPQHF
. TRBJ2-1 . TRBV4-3 TGCGCCAGCAGCCATTACCGGGTCTCCTACAATGAGCAGTTCTTC CASSHYRVSYNEQFF
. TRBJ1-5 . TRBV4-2 TGTGCCAGCAGCCCCCTAGGGGGGGCCAATCAGCCCCAGCATTTT CASSPLGGANQPQHF
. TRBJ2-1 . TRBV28 TGTGCCAGCAGTTTAGGCGTCGCAGGGACCAATGAGCAGTTCTTC CASSLGVAGTNEQFF
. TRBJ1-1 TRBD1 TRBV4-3 TGCGCCAGCAGCCAAGACTCGGGACAGACGGGCATTGCTTTCTTT CASSQDSGQTGIAFF
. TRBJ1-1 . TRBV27 TGTGCCATTTCCCGGAGGGGCGGGAACACTGAAGCTTTCTTT CAISRRGGNTEAFF
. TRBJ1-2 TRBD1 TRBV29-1 TGCAGCGTTGTGAGACAGGGATTCCCCGGTCGGTATGGCTACACCTTC CSVVRQGFPGRYGYTF
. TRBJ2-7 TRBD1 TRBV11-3 TGTGCCAGCAGCCTGGGACAGGGACGGGACGAGCAGTACTTC CASSLGQGRDEQYF
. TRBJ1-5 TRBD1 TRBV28 TGTGCCAGCAGTTGGGACAGAACCTATAGCAATCAGCCCCAGCATTTT CASSWDRTYSNQPQHF
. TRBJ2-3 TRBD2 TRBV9 TGTGCCAGCAGCGTAGGTAGCGGGGGCTTCACAGATACGCAGTATTTT CASSVGSGGFTDTQYF
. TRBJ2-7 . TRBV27 TGTGCCAGCAGCCCAGCCCCGCTCTCGGGCGAGCAGTACTTC CASSPAPLSGEQYF
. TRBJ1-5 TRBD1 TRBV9 TGTGCCAGCAGCGAAGGACAGGGTTTTAATCAGCCCCAGCATTTT CASSEGQGFNQPQHF
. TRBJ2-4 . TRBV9 TGTGCCAGCAGCGCTAGCACAGGACAGTTGGAAACGGACATTCAGTACTTC CASSASTGQLETDIQYF
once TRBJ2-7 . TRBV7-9 TGTGCCAGCAGCTTAGCAGGTGCGGCCTTTGACGAGCAGTACTTC CASSLAGAAFDEQYF
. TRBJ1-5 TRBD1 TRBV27 TGTGCCAGCAGTTCCTGGACAGGGGGCAATCAGCCCCAGCATTTT CASSSWTGGNQPQHF
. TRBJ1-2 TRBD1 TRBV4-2 TGTGCCAGCAGCCAAGATCCGGGACAGGGGTTCTATGGCTACACCTTC CASSQDPGQGFYGYTF
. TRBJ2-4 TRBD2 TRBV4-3 TGCGCCAGCAGCCAAGATAGGGCGGGGGGCGGCCTAAACATTCAGTACTTC CASSQDRAGGGLNIQYF
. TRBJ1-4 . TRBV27 TGTGCCAGCAGCCCTTGGGGAGGGGTAGACGAAAAACTGTTTTTT CASSPWGGVDEKLFF
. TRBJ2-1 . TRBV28 TGTGCCAGCAATCGGGGTTCCTACAATGAGCAGTTCTTC CASNRGSYNEQFF
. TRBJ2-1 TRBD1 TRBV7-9 TGTGCCAGCAGCTCCCGACAGGGGTGGGACAATGAGCAGTTCTTC CASSSRQGWDNEQFF
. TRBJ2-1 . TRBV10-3 TGTGCCATCACCCAAGGGGGGGCCGGAGATGAGCAGTTCTTC CAITQGGAGDEQFF
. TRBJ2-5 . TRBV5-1 TGCGCCAGCAGCTCTCAAGGAGGGTCGAGGCAAGAGACCCAGTACTTC CASSSQGGSRQETQYF
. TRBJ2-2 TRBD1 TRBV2 TGTGCCAGCAGCGGCCCTGGGACAGTCCCCAGTTGGAACACCGGGGAGCTGTTTTTT CASSGPGTVPSWNTGELFF
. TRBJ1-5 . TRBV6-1 TGTGCCAGCAGTGAAGCTAGCTACAATCAGCCCCAGCATTTT CASSEASYNQPQHF
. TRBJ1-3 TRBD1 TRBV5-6 TGTGCCAGCAGCCAGAATCGCGACAGGGCTGGAAACACCATATATTTT CASSQNRDRAGNTIYF
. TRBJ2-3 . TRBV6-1 TGTGCCAGCAGTGATGAGTGGGGGGAGGCAGATACGCAGTATTTT CASSDEWGEADTQYF
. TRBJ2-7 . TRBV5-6 TGTGCCAGCAGCTTGTTGACTCAGTCCTACGAGCAGTACTTC CASSLLTQSYEQYF
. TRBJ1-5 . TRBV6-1 TGTGCCAGCAGTGAATCGGAGGCAGGGCATCAGCCCCAGCATTTT CASSESEAGHQPQHF
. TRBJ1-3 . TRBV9 TGTGCCAGCAGCGCCCCAGGGGTCAGGGACACCATATATTTT CASSAPGVRDTIYF
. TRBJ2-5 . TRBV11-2 TGTGCCAGCAGCTTGTCAGGGGGGGAGCATGGGGAGACCCAGTACTTC CASSLSGGEHGETQYF
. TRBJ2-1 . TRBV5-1 TGCGCCAGCAGCTTTAGAGGCGATGAGCAGTTCTTC CASSFRGDEQFF
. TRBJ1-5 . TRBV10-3 TGTGCCATCAGTCCGGGACAACTTGTCCAGCCCCAGCATTTT CAISPGQLVQPQHF
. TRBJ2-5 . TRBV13 TGTGCCAGCAGCCACGAGAGGGGTAAAGAGACCCAGTACTTC CASSHERGKETQYF
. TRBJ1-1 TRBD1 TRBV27 TGTGCCAGCAGTCCTGGACAGGGTGAATCTGAAGCTTTCTTT CASSPGQGESEAFF